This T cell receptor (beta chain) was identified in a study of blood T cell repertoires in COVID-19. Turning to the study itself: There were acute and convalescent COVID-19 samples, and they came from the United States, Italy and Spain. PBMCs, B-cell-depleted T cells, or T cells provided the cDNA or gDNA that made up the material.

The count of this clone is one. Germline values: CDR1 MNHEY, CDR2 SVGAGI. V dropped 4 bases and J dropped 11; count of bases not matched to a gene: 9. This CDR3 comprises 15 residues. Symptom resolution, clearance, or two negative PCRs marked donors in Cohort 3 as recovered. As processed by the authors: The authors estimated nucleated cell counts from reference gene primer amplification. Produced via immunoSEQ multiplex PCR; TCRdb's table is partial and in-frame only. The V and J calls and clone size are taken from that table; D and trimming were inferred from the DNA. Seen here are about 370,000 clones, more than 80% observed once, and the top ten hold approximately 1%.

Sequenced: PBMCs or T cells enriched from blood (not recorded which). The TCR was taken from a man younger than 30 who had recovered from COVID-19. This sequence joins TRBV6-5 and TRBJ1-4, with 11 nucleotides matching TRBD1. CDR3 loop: CASSSRTGGMWKLFF. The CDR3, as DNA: TGTGCCAGCAGTTCCCGGACAGGGGGCATGTGGAAACTGTTTTTT.